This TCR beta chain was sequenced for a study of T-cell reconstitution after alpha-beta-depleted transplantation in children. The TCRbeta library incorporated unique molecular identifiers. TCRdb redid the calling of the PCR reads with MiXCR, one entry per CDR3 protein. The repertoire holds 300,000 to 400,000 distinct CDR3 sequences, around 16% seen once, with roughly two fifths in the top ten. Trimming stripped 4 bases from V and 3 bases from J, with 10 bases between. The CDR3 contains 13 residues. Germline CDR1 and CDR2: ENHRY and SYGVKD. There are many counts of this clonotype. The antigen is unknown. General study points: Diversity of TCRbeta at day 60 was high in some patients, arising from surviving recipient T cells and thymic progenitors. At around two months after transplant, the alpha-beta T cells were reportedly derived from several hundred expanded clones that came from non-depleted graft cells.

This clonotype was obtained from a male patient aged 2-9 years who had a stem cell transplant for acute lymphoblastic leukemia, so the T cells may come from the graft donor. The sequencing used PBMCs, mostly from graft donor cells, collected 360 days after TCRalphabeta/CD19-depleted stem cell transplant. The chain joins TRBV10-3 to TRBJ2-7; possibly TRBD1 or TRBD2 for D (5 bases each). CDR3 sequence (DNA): TGTGCCATCAGTGGCAGGGACCACTACGAGCAGTACTTC. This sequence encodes CAISGRDHYEQYF.